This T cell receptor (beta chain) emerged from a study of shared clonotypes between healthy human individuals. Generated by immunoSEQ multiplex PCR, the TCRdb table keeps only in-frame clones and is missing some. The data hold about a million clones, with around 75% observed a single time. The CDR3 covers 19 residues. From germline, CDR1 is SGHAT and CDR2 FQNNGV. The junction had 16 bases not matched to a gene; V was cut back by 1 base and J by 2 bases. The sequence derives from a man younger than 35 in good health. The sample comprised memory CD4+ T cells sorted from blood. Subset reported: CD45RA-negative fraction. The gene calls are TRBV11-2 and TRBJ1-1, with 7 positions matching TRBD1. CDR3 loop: CASSLGPGQTWVANTEAFF. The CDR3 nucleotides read TGTGCCAGCAGCTTAGGACCGGGACAGACTTGGGTAGCTAACACTGAAGCTTTCTTT.